The 23 T cell receptor beta chains listed next were all sequenced from one sample in a study of STAT5B mutations in CD4+ large granular lymphocyte leukemia. Measured with immunoSEQ multiplex PCR; TCRdb has only the in-frame clones, and not every one. Of about 38,000 clones in the sample, roughly 85% are singletons; the top ten hold roughly 1.2%. The specimen sequenced was CD4+ T cells from blood buffy coats. These receptors were collected from a human donor in good health.

V and J are TRBV2 and TRBJ1-1, with D uncertain. Looked up from germline, CDR1 is SNHLY and CDR2 is FYNNEI. V was trimmed by 5 bases and J by 0 bases, leaving 10 bases between them. The CDR3 has 14 residues. The CDR3 loop reads CASSSLGMNTEAFF. The DNA for the CDR3 is TGTGCCAGCAGTAGCCTCGGTATGAACACTGAAGCTTTCTTT.

The gene calls are TRBV2 and TRBJ2-5; the D gene is possibly TRBD2 (5 bases). Looked up from germline, CDR1 is SNHLY and CDR2 is FYNNEI. This CDR3 spans 13 amino acids. V was shortened by 4 bases and J by 4 bases, with 10 bases between the two germline ends. CDR3 amino acids: CASSVGSVETQYF. The CDR3 nucleotides read TGTGCCAGCAGTGTCGGTAGCGTAGAGACCCAGTACTTC.

The rearrangement uses TRBV29-1 and TRBJ2-7, with 7 bases matching TRBD1. In germline, CDR1 is SQVTM, CDR2 ANQGSEA. After removal of 7 bases from V and 3 bases from J, the junction contained 6 bases not matched to a gene. CDR3 length equals 12 residues. CDR3 protein: CSARDSNYEQYF. In nucleotides, the CDR3 is TGCAGCGCCAGGGACAGCAACTACGAGCAGTACTTC.

This chain joins TRBV4-1 and TRBJ2-7; D may be TRBD2 (5 bases). Germline values: CDR1 MGHRA, CDR2 YSYEKL. V gave up 3 bases and J gave up 3 bases, with 21 bases separating them. The CDR3 extends over 17 amino acids. The CDR3 region is CASSQSFLRGPNYEQYF. The CDR3 region has the DNA TGCGCCAGCAGCCAGAGTTTCTTGAGAGGGCCCAACTACGAGCAGTACTTC.

The CDR3 loop is CASSESGLEYF. The CDR3 nucleotides read TGTGCCAGCAGTGAATCCGGATTGGAGTACTTC. The chain uses TRBV2 and TRBJ2-7; no clear D gene. CDR1 and CDR2 from the germline V gene are SNHLY and FYNNEI. Trimming pared 2 bases from V and 11 bases from J, leaving 10 bases between. The CDR3 spans 11 residues.

In DNA form, the CDR3 reads TGTGCCAGCTCCCCCTCCAAAACCTCTGGGGCCAACGTCCTGACTTTC. Protein sequence: CASSPSKTSGANVLTF. The chain employs TRBV18 and TRBJ2-6; D uncertain. CDR1 is KGHSH, CDR2 LQKENI, per germline. The V and J ends lost 6 bases and 0 bases respectively, with 12 bases between them. The CDR3 covers 16 residues. Drawing the rest from reference TRBV18 and TRBJ2-6, the complete variable domain is NAGVMQNPRHLVRRRGQEARLRCSPMKGHSHVYWYRQLPEEGLKFMVYLQKENIIDESGMPKERFSAEFPKEGPSILRIQQVVRGDSAAYFCASSPSKTSGANVLTFGAGSRLTVL.

This clone was detected once. The chain links TRBV7-8 to TRBJ1-3; D not resolved. The germline V gene has CDR1 SGHVS and CDR2 FQNEAQ. The CDR3 loop spans 15 amino acids. Trimming stripped 5 bases from V and 0 bases from J, with 11 bases between. CDR3 nucleotides: TGTGCCAGCAGCCGAATAGTAACCTCTGGAAACACCATATATTTT. It specifies CASSRIVTSGNTIYF.

The chain employs TRBV19 and TRBJ2-1; D may be TRBD1 or TRBD2 (5 bases each). Trimming took off 6 bases at V and 4 bases at J, with 16 bases between the two ends. The germline gives CDR1 LNHDA, CDR2 SQIVND (reference sequence). This CDR3 has 15 residues. The CDR3 DNA follows: TGTGCCAGTAGCTCGGAGAGGGGCAAGTACAATGAGCAGTTCTTC. This codes for CASSSERGKYNEQFF.

The DNA of the CDR3 is TGCGCCAGCAGCCAGGGGACTGGCGGGAGGGGGGAGCAGTACTTC. Amino acid sequence: CASSQGTGGRGEQYF. This chain links TRBV4-3 with TRBJ2-7; 9 bases match TRBD2. Germline V lookup: CDR1 LGHNA, CDR2 YSLEER. The CDR3 contains 15 residues. Trimming at V came to 3 bases and at J to 7 bases, leaving 10 bases not matched to a gene.

The J gene is TRBJ1-2, the V gene TRBV6-4, with D hard to call. The CDR3 length is 14 residues. From germline, CDR1 is MRHNA and CDR2 SNTAGT. Trimming cost V 0 bases and J 1 base, with 6 bases left between them. CDR3 region: CASSDSILNYGYTF. CDR3 in DNA: TGTGCCAGCAGTGACTCAATCCTTAACTATGGCTACACCTTC.

This chain joins TRBV28 and TRBJ2-7, with D tentatively TRBD2 (5 bases). CDR3 length: 14 amino acids. The V gene lost 2 bases and the J gene lost 1 base, with 9 bases spanning the gap. In germline, CDR1 is MDHEN, CDR2 SYDVKM. CDR3 bases: TGTGCCAGCAGTTTACAGTGGGAGTCCTACGAGCAGTACTTC. Protein sequence: CASSLQWESYEQYF.

The rearrangement joins TRBV6-1 to TRBJ1-2; 7 nucleotides agree with TRBD1. Unmatched junction bases numbered 1, after V lost 4 bases and J lost 2 bases. CDR1 is MNHNS, CDR2 SASEGT, per germline. The CDR3 contains 13 residues. The CDR3, as DNA: TGTGCCAGCAGTGGGACAGGAAACTATGGCTACACCTTC. This codes for CASSGTGNYGYTF.

This clone appeared once. J is TRBJ2-1 and V is TRBV9, with D possibly TRBD2 on 6 matching bases. Germline V lookup: CDR1 SGDLS, CDR2 YYNGEE. The ends were cut back, 3 bases at V and 4 bases at J, with 20 bases in the middle. This CDR3 contains 17 residues. The CDR3 sequence is CASSDRSGGLNYNEQFF. CDR3 bases: TGTGCCAGCAGCGATAGGTCCGGGGGACTGAATTACAATGAGCAGTTCTTC.

The J gene is TRBJ2-4, the V gene TRBV6-5, with D unclear. The CDR3 is 13 residues long. Per germline, CDR1 MNHEY and CDR2 SVGAGI. The V end was cut by 8 bases, the J end by 1 base, with 9 bases between. DNA for the CDR3: TGTGCCAGCTCGGAAGGGGCCAAAAACATTCAGTACTTC. It specifies CASSEGAKNIQYF.

The rearrangement links TRBV11-3 to TRBJ2-1; possible D gene TRBD1, 5 bases. V lost 8 bases and J lost 3, with 17 bases in between. Looked up from germline, CDR1 is SGHNT and CDR2 is YENEEA. The CDR3 is 15 residues long. This chain's CDR3 is CASGPGQGFYNEQFF. The CDR3 DNA follows: TGTGCCAGCGGCCCCGGGCAGGGATTCTACAATGAGCAGTTCTTC.

The gene calls are TRBV5-1 and TRBJ2-3; D ambiguous. V was pared by 1 base and J by 0 bases, with 3 bases between. The CDR3 totals 13 residues. CDR1 is SGHRS and CDR2 is YFSETQ in the germline V gene. The CDR3, as DNA: TGCGCCAGCAGCTTGTCTAGCACAGATACGCAGTATTTT. Translating gives CASSLSSTDTQYF.

The chain has TRBV30 and TRBJ1-4, with D possibly TRBD1 on 6 matching bases. Trimming shortened V by 3 bases and J by 6 bases, and 17 bases separated the two germline ends. From germline, CDR1 is GTSNPN and CDR2 SVGIG (reference sequence). This CDR3 is 15 amino acids long. The CDR3 region has the DNA TGTGCCTGGAGAGCTTTCGGGGGCAGCCATGAAAAACTGTTTTTT. Translated: CAWRAFGGSHEKLFF.

The gene calls are TRBV27 and TRBJ1-1, with TRBD1 matching 7 bases. CDR1 is MNHEY, CDR2 SMNVEV, per germline (reference sequence). Unmatched junction bases numbered 9, after V lost 6 bases and J lost 5 bases. The length of the CDR3 is 14 residues. The CDR3 sequence: CASSWSGGRTEAFF. CDR3 DNA: TGTGCCAGCAGCTGGTCAGGGGGTAGGACTGAAGCTTTCTTT.

The CDR3 DNA follows: TGTGCCAGCAGCTCCCTTAGCGCCAGCTCCTACAATGAGCAGTTCTTC. Protein sequence: CASSSLSASSYNEQFF. The rearrangement uses TRBV7-9 and TRBJ2-1; TRBD2 is a possible D gene (5 bases). Looked up from germline, CDR1 is SEHNR and CDR2 is FQNEAQ (reference sequence). The ends were cut back, 4 bases at V and 0 bases at J, with 13 bases in the middle. CDR3 length equals 16 residues.

The chain combines TRBV18 with TRBJ1-5; 10 bases match TRBD1. The V segment lost 3 bases and the J segment 6 bases; nucleotides outside the gene matches: 8. This CDR3 region has 16 residues. Germline V lookup: CDR1 KGHSH, CDR2 LQKENI. CDR3 residues: CASSPSGTGVRQPQHF. CDR3 in DNA: TGTGCCAGCTCACCTTCCGGGACAGGGGTACGTCAGCCCCAGCATTTT.

The rearrangement joins TRBV18 to TRBJ1-4, with 8 nucleotides matching TRBD1. Germline V lookup: CDR1 KGHSH, CDR2 LQKENI. The ends lost 1 base at V and 7 bases at J; junction bases unmatched: 5. This CDR3 region has 15 residues. DNA of the CDR3: TGTGCCAGCTCACCACGGACAGGGTCCATTGAAAAACTGTTTTTT. Its protein is CASSPRTGSIEKLFF.

This clone has just one count. V and J are TRBV7-3 and TRBJ1-2; D uncertain. Trimming took 3 bases from V and 4 from J, leaving 6 bases between them. The CDR3 contains 12 residues. Germline CDR1 SGHTA, CDR2 FQGTGA. The CDR3 here is CASSFTTYGYTF. Here the CDR3 DNA reads TGTGCCAGCAGCTTCACTACCTATGGCTACACCTTC.

The chain recombines TRBV7-8 with TRBJ1-1, with 10 bases fitting TRBD1. The CDR3 is made up of 13 amino acids. Looked up from germline, CDR1 is SGHVS and CDR2 is FQNEAQ. The V and J ends lost 6 bases and 11 bases, in that order; junction bases with no gene match: 9. CDR3 loop: CASRPGTGEVAFF. CDR3 sequence (DNA): TGTGCCAGCAGGCCCGGGACAGGGGAGGTTGCTTTCTTT.